These T cell receptor beta chains were read from a single sample in a study of blood T cell repertoires in COVID-19. The protocol was immunoSEQ multiplex PCR, while the TCRdb copy is restricted to in-frame clones and leaves out a portion. The data hold about 55,000 clones, with about 82% observed a single time. What was sequenced was peripheral blood. All receptors derive from a human donor in a cohort sampled during active COVID-19. Both conserved end residues are part of each CDR3. D genes are given only for firm matches. Some rows have no size entry. The others give once, few or many, or a class for an expanded clone.

TRBV5-1	TRBD1	TRBJ1-4	NA	TGCGCCAGCAGCTTACTACAGGGGGCAGGTGAAAAACTGTTTTTT	CASSLLQGAGEKLFF
TRBV4-3	NA	TRBJ1-1	NA	TGCGCCAGCCGCACAGGGTTATGGGAGAACACTGAAGCTTTCTTT	CASRTGLWENTEAFF
TRBV12-1	NA	TRBJ2-5	NA	TGTGCCAGCAGCCCGCTGGACAGCGGAGTGTACCAAGAGACCCAGTACTTC	CASSPLDSGVYQETQYF
TRBV29-1	NA	TRBJ1-1	NA	TGCAGCGTTGGGGGTTGGGGGCTCAACACTGAAGCTTTCTTT	CSVGGWGLNTEAFF
TRBV4-2	TRBD2	TRBJ2-2	once	TGTGCCAGCAGCCGAGGGGCTAGCGGGAGCACCGGGGAGCTGTTTTTT	CASSRGASGSTGELFF
TRBV2	NA	TRBJ2-7	NA	TGTGCCAGTCGACCTTTCCAGGGGACCCACGAGCAGTACTTC	CASRPFQGTHEQYF
TRBV2	NA	TRBJ1-1	once	TGTGCCGGCATTGTAGGGGGAGTGAACACTGAAGCTTTCTTT	CAGIVGGVNTEAFF
TRBV4-1	NA	TRBJ1-4	once	TGCGCCAGCAGCCAGGCAGGGGTGACTGAAAAACTGTTTTTT	CASSQAGVTEKLFF
TRBV6-5	NA	TRBJ2-7	NA	TGTGCCAGCAGTACCCGGGGAGAGCAGTACTTC	CASSTRGEQYF
TRBV7-2	NA	TRBJ2-5	NA	TGTGCCAGCAGCTTAGGCGTTCGGCGGCAAGAGACCCAGTACTTC	CASSLGVRRQETQYF
TRBV11-2	TRBD2	TRBJ2-7	NA	TGTGCCAGCAGCTTAGAGGGCGGGAGCTCCTACGAGCAGTACTTC	CASSLEGGSSYEQYF
TRBV4-2	NA	TRBJ2-1	NA	TGTGCCAGCAGCCATCCCCGGGTCAATGAGCAGTTCTTC	CASSHPRVNEQFF
TRBV12-5	NA	TRBJ2-1	NA	TGTGCTAGTGGTTTGGTGGAGGGCGGGGCGACCTTCTACAATGAGCAGTTCTTC	CASGLVEGGATFYNEQFF
TRBV10-3	NA	TRBJ2-1	NA	TGTGCCATCAGCTGGACCCTAGGGGACAATGAGCAGTTCTTC	CAISWTLGDNEQFF
TRBV7-2	TRBD1	TRBJ1-2	NA	TGTGCCAGCAGCTTAGCGGCACAGGGGGCGGGTGGCTACACCTTC	CASSLAAQGAGGYTF
TRBV6-2/TRBV6-3	NA	TRBJ2-5	NA	TGTGCCAGCAGTCCCCCCCGGCCTTTGAGGGCTGGAGAGACCCAGTACTTC	CASSPPRPLRAGETQYF
TRBV18	NA	TRBJ2-3	NA	TGTGCCAGCTCACCGAGTTCCACAGATACGCAGTATTTT	CASSPSSTDTQYF
TRBV7-9	NA	TRBJ2-3	NA	TGTGCCAGCAGGGAATGGACGGAGGGAGATACGCAGTATTTT	CASREWTEGDTQYF
TRBV11-2	TRBD1	TRBJ1-6	NA	TGTGCCAGCACCCAGGGGACAGGGGGTCCTAGTTCACCCCTCCACTTT	CASTQGTGGPSSPLHF
TRBV11-3	NA	TRBJ1-5	few	TGTGCCAGCAGCTGCGGGGAAAATAGCAATCAGCCCCAGCATTTT	CASSCGENSNQPQHF
TRBV7-3	NA	TRBJ2-1	NA	TGTGCCAGCAGCTTCGGAGGGAGTAGCAATGAGCAGTTCTTC	CASSFGGSSNEQFF
TRBV18	TRBD1	TRBJ1-4	NA	TGTGCCAGCTCACCTCGAGTCCCGGGACAGGGTTCGACTAATGAAAAACTGTTTTTT	CASSPRVPGQGSTNEKLFF
TRBV5-1	NA	TRBJ2-6	few	TGCGCCAGCAGCTTAGCAGGGGCCTCTGGGGCCAACGTCCTGACTTTC	CASSLAGASGANVLTF
TRBV7-2	TRBD1	TRBJ1-2	NA	TGTGCCAGCAGCTCCCCCCCCGGACAGGGGGCCGAGTATGGCTACACCTTC	CASSSPPGQGAEYGYTF
TRBV5-1	NA	TRBJ1-5	NA	TGCGCCAGCTCAATCAATGGCAATCAGCCCCAGCATTTT	CASSINGNQPQHF
TRBV5-1	NA	TRBJ1-1	NA	TGCGCCAGCAGCTTGAATAGCCCCGCGCACACTGAAGCTTTCTTT	CASSLNSPAHTEAFF
TRBV19	TRBD1	TRBJ1-5	NA	TGTGCCAGTAGTATTCAGGACAGGGAGCAGCCCCAGCATTTT	CASSIQDREQPQHF
TRBV30	NA	TRBJ1-2	NA	TGTGCCTGGAGTGTAGGTCGGCAGAGGGAGCGCACCTTC	CAWSVGRQRERTF
TRBV18	NA	TRBJ2-1	NA	TGTGCCAGCTCCCGGGGACAAAGCTCCTACAATGAGCAGTTCTTC	CASSRGQSSYNEQFF
TRBV7-2	TRBD1	TRBJ1-6	NA	TGTGCCAGCAGCTCTCAACCACAGGGGAATAATTCACCCCTCCACTTT	CASSSQPQGNNSPLHF
TRBV27	TRBD2	TRBJ2-7	NA	TGTGCCAGCAGGGTACTAGCGGGAGACTACGAGCAGTACTTC	CASRVLAGDYEQYF
TRBV15	NA	TRBJ2-5	NA	TGTGCCACCAGCTCTTCGGACGGGCAGGGGGAGACCCAGTACTTC	CATSSSDGQGETQYF
TRBV20-1	NA	TRBJ1-1	NA	TGCAGTTTTAGTCTAGAGGCTTTCTTT	CSFSLEAFF
TRBV18	TRBD1	TRBJ2-7	few	TGTGCCAGCTCACCCGGGGACAGGGGTATCTACGAGCAGTACTTC	CASSPGDRGIYEQYF
TRBV14	NA	TRBJ1-2	few	TGTGCCAGCAGCCAAGGCAGGAACTATGGCTACACCTTC	CASSQGRNYGYTF
TRBV18	NA	TRBJ2-2	NA	TGTGCCAGCTCACTTCCTACCATAACCGGGGAGCTGTTTTTT	CASSLPTITGELFF
TRBV4-3	TRBD2	TRBJ2-7	NA	TGCGCCAGCAGCCAAGCCGGGAGGGGCGAGCAGTACTTC	CASSQAGRGEQYF
TRBV19	NA	TRBJ1-3	NA	TGTGCCAGTAGTACCCATGACTCCTCTGGAAACACCATATATTTT	CASSTHDSSGNTIYF
TRBV9	NA	TRBJ2-7	NA	TGTGCCAGCAGCGTAGACGGGGGAGCATTGATCGGGCAGTACTTC	CASSVDGGALIGQYF
TRBV5-1	TRBD1	TRBJ2-3	NA	TGCGCCAGCAGCTTGATGGGACAGGGGGCGATAGATACGCAGTATTTT	CASSLMGQGAIDTQYF
TRBV20-1	NA	TRBJ2-2	few	TGCAGTGCTAGTCGACTTTCGAACACCGGGGAGCTGTTTTTT	CSASRLSNTGELFF
TRBV4-1	NA	TRBJ1-1	NA	TGCGCCAGCAGCCAAGGTTCCCGGAGGAACACTGAAGCTTTCTTT	CASSQGSRRNTEAFF
TRBV28	NA	TRBJ1-2	NA	TGTGCCAGCAGACAGCCGGTCTATGGCTACACCTTC	CASRQPVYGYTF
TRBV28	TRBD1	TRBJ1-4	few	TGTGCCAGCAGTTTGCTCGGACAGGCAACTAATGAAAAACTGTTTTTT	CASSLLGQATNEKLFF
TRBV6-5	NA	TRBJ1-2	NA	TGTGCCATACGAGCCCCAACAGAACTTAACTATGGCTACACCTTC	CAIRAPTELNYGYTF
TRBV3-1/TRBV3-2	NA	TRBJ1-1	NA	TGTGCCAGCAGCCAAGATGTAAGGCTCTCACTATTCTTT	CASSQDVRLSLFF
TRBV27	TRBD1	TRBJ1-1	NA	TGTGCCAGCAGACCGACAGGGGCGAACACTGAAGCTTTCTTT	CASRPTGANTEAFF
TRBV6-2/TRBV6-3	TRBD1	TRBJ2-7	once	TGTGCCAGCAGTGCACAGGGGCCCTACTACGAGCAGTACTTC	CASSAQGPYYEQYF
TRBV15	NA	TRBJ2-1	NA	TGTGCCACCAGCACCGGGATAGGGTGGGTAAGCCCACTGCAGTTCTTC	CATSTGIGWVSPLQFF
TRBV27	TRBD1	TRBJ2-2	few	TGTGCCAGCACCCTAAGAGGGGGCGGTGACACCGGGGAGCTGTTTTTT	CASTLRGGGDTGELFF
TRBV9	TRBD1	TRBJ1-2	NA	TGTGCCAGCAGCCTAGACAGGGTTGGCGGCTACACCTTC	CASSLDRVGGYTF
TRBV19	NA	TRBJ2-5	NA	TGTGCCAGTAGTGCCACAACAGGGCCTATAGTGTCCCAGTACTTC	CASSATTGPIVSQYF
TRBV9	NA	TRBJ2-7	NA	TGTGCCAGCCTCCTATTGAGCGGGTCCTCCTACGAGCAGTACTTC	CASLLLSGSSYEQYF
TRBV7-3	TRBD1	TRBJ2-1	NA	TGTGCCAGCAGCCTCTCCGGGACAGGGCGGTCTGAGCAGTTCTTC	CASSLSGTGRSEQFF
TRBV6-6	NA	TRBJ1-4	NA	TGTGCCAGCCGCGGGACGTCGAATGAAAAACTGTTTTTT	CASRGTSNEKLFF